This T cell receptor beta chain was observed in a study of blood T cell repertoires in COVID-19. About the research overall: Whether acute or convalescent, the COVID-19 samples came from the United States, Italy and Spain. From T cells, B-cell-depleted T cells, or PBMCs came the material, which was cDNA or gDNA.

TCRdb's table, derived via immunoSEQ multiplex PCR, lists solely in-frame clones and lacks some. The repertoire consists of around 170,000 clones, with approximately 83% occurring once and the leading ten covering more than 7.5%. This CDR3 has 16 amino acids. Between the trimmed V and J ends, which lost 2 bases and 3 bases, there was a span of 14 bases. Germline CDR1 is KGHDR and CDR2 is SFDVKD. The receptor comes from a man aged 45-65 years with active or convalescent COVID-19. The sample was peripheral blood. The chain couples TRBV24-1 to TRBJ2-3, with D maybe TRBD1 (6 bases). The CDR3, as DNA: TGTGCCACCAGTGATTCCTCGGGTAGGGGGACAGATACGCAGTATTTT. Translating gives CATSDSSGRGTDTQYF.